This T cell receptor beta chain was sequenced in a study of T cell responses to AZD1222 COVID-19 vaccine. Study details: Second-dose schedules of about 4 or about 12 weeks were combined. Study-level findings and limits: Epitopes outside B.1.351 and B.1.1.7 mutated regions reportedly drew nearly half of spike TCRs.

With respect to this clone: Its antigen is still unknown.

V lost 1 base and J lost 9, with 16 bases in between. The CDR3 is 14 amino acids. Germline V gene data show CDR1 as GTSNPN and CDR2 as SVGIG (reference sequence). Only in-frame clones appear in the TCRdb table, and some are missing; sequencing was by immunoSEQ multiplex PCR. The sample includes tens of thousands of clones, 75% to 90% of them seen just once. This sequence was found in an adult in good health. This specimen consisted of peripheral blood, obtained on day 0 of AZD1222 vaccination. The rearrangement links TRBV30 to TRBJ1-5, with D possibly matching TRBD1 (5 bases). CDR3 sequence: CAWSDQDSFSPQHF. DNA of the CDR3: TGTGCCTGGAGTGATCAAGACAGTTTTTCGCCCCAGCATTTT.